This T cell receptor beta chain was captured in a study of blood T cell repertoires in COVID-19. Study background: Researchers got acute and convalescent COVID-19 samples from the United States, Italy and Spain.

The CDR3 runs 12 residues. V was pared by 5 bases and J by 9 bases, with 11 bases between. Germline CDR1 and CDR2: SGHTA and FQGTGA. In the original workflow: Reference gene primer amplification gave estimated nucleated cell counts. TCRdb's copy holds only in-frame clones and misses some; the assay was immunoSEQ multiplex PCR. D and trimming come from the DNA, and the V and J calls and clone size come from that table. The sample includes about 390,000 clones, around 87% of them seen just once. This TCR derives from a woman aged 60-70 years with COVID-19, enrolled during active disease. V gene TRBV7-3 combines with J gene TRBJ2-1; maybe TRBD2 (6 bases). The sample comprised peripheral blood. CDR3 nucleotides: TGTGCCAGCAGCGGCTGGGGAGGTGAGCAGTTCTTC. Translating it yields CASSGWGGEQFF.